What follows is one TCR beta chain and its context. Many counts were recorded for this clonotype. Its antigen is unknown. No much larger clone is present one base from it, and per-base qualities are unavailable. Hyperthyroidism was considered stable if no progression to ophthalmopathy occurred within 18 months of follow-up. The hyperthyroidism patients were 18 to 65 years old and newly diagnosed, with a disease duration of less than 2 months. Anyone with other autoimmune diseases, uncontrolled infections, pregnancy or lactation was excluded from the study. Diagnosis was based on clinical symptoms, serum thyroxine, TRAb, thyroid ultrasound and orbital computed tomography. Using Ficoll-Paque density gradient centrifugation, PBMCs were isolated from less than 13 ml of fresh peripheral blood. Trizol reagent was used to extract the total RNA, and its quality was then checked on an Agilent 2100 Bioanalyzer.

This entry is derived from a study of Graves' ophthalmopathy and Graves' hyperthyroidism (dated 2018 in TCRdb). Regarding the study in general: Peripheral blood samples were taken at the time of initial diagnosis, before any treatment was given. To tell Graves' ophthalmopathy apart from Graves' hyperthyroidism, and to predict which patients would progress to ophthalmopathy, the study relied on TCR beta repertoire signatures. In total, 135 blood samples were TCR-sequenced: 40 to 45 ophthalmopathy, 80 or so hyperthyroidism and some 17 hyperthyroidism-to-ophthalmopathy patients. To explore V-J signatures that separate ophthalmopathy from hyperthyroidism, a discovery set of about a hundred patients was enrolled, consisting of 40 to 45 with ophthalmopathy and roughly 57 with stable hyperthyroidism. The independent validation cohort included around 19 hyperthyroidism patients plus 17 patients who later progressed from hyperthyroidism to ophthalmopathy. In about six hyperthyroidism patients, T-cell repertoires of thyroid tissue and blood were compared. After sampling, hyperthyroidism patients received methimazole starting at 30 mg daily, and ophthalmopathy patients received high-dose intravenous methylprednisolone. The 90 to 100 discovery patients were randomly divided into training and test sets at a 7:3 ratio. The paper as a whole reports these results and caveats: Among expanded thyroid clonotypes with frequency above 0.001, most also showed up in blood, which suggests that blood repertoires may reflect the thyroid immune response. In cross-validation, the 13-signature model distinguished ophthalmopathy from stable hyperthyroidism with around 86% sensitivity and 81.08% specificity, while in the test set the corresponding values were about 80% and 75%. No statistical method was used to predetermine the sample size, and group allocation was not hidden from the investigators. In validation, the model predicted ophthalmopathy progression with about 64% sensitivity and roughly 72% specificity; eleven to twelve predicted patients were CT-confirmed with GO in a median of approximately 6.5 months.

For repertoire sequencing, TCR beta CDR3 regions were amplified from RNA transcripts. HTBI primers and the Qiagen OneStep RT-PCR kit were used in a first-round RT-PCR, which was followed by a second-round multiplex PCR, size selection and purification. Libraries were sequenced paired-end with 100 bp reads on an Illumina HiSeq2000. On the study's bioinformatics: SOAPnuke was used to process the reads, removing any read that contained adapters or uncalled bases, had a mean Phred below 15, or lacked an exact match to the constant primer or identifier. COPE v1.2.5 was used to merge the high-quality paired reads. Clonotypes were defined as unique nucleotide sequences and were aligned to IMGT TRB V, D and J references using MiTCR v1.1. Only V-J combinations with frequency above 0.0001 were analysed, covering approximately 99% of repertoires. A TCR clonal expansion and chaos score per V-J combination was defined as the ratio of F50 clonal expansion to chaos observed in the TCRdist matrix. Welch's t-statistics and random forest were used to narrow the features down to 13 V-J combinations, which were then fed into a naive Bayes classifier. The Morisita-Horn index was used to measure how similar the thyroid and blood repertoires were. Using fastp at Q25 and MiXCR, TCRdb reprocessed the public reads and kept productive beta chains. One record per CDR3 amino acid sequence lists the most common genes and DNA. Clone size and V and J calls follow TCRdb, not the original study. In all, the sample holds about 620,000 distinct CDR3 sequences, and about a fifth of those were seen once. More than 5.5% of the sample goes to the ten largest clones.

Compared with germline, V lacks 6 bases and J lacks 1 base; bases without a gene match: 2. Taken from the germline V gene, the CDR1 and CDR2 loops are SQVTM and ANQGSEA. There are 13 amino acids in the CDR3, from cysteine to phenylalanine inclusive. Only CDR3 DNA is held: 39 bases, read in frame from base 1. Sequencing input: peripheral blood. The chain is made from TRBV29-1 and TRBJ1-5; 8 nucleotides in the junction match TRBD1. The sequence derives from a woman aged 18-30 years with stable Graves' hyperthyroidism. Some clones in this sample may be carry-over from other donors' samples. Donor details come from another sample of the same person, matched by shared clones. In nucleotide form, the sequence is TGCAGCGTGAGGACAGGGAGCAATCAGCCCCAGCATTTT. It encodes CSVRTGSNQPQHF.